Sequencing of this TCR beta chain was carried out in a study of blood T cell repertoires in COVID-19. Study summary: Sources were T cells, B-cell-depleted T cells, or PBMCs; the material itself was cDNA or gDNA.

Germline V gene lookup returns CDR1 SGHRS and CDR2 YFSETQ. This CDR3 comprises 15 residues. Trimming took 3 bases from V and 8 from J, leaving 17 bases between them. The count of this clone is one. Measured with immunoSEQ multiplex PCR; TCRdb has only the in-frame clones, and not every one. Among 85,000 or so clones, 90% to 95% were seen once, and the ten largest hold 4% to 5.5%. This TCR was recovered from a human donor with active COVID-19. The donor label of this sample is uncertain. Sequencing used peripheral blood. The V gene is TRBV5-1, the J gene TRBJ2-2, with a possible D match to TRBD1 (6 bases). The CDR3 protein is CASSSITGSGGELFF. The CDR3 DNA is TGCGCCAGCAGCTCGATAACAGGGTCCGGAGGGGAGCTGTTTTTT.